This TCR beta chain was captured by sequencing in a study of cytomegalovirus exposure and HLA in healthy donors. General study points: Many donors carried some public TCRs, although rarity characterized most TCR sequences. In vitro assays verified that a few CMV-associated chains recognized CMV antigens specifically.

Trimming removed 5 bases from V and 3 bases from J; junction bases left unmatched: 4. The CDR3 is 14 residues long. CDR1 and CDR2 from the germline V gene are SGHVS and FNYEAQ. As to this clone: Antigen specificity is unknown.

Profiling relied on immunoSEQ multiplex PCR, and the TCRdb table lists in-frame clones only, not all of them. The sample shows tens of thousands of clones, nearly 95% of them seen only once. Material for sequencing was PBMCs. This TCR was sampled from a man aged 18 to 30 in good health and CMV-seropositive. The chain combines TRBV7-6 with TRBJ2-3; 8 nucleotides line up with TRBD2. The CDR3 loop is CASSQTSVTDTQYF. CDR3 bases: TGTGCCAGCAGCCAGACTAGCGTTACAGATACGCAGTATTTT.